Listed here are 12 T cell receptor beta chains from one sample, sequenced in a study of blood T cell repertoires in COVID-19. The data were produced by immunoSEQ multiplex PCR, yet TCRdb's version contains in-frame clones alone and is incomplete. The sample holds around 130,000 clones, roughly 88% seen once. Sequences were obtained from peripheral blood. The receptors here all came from a man in his sixties with active or convalescent COVID-19.

The chain carries TRBV23-1 and TRBJ2-7; 7 bases are a match to TRBD1. Being an ORF, TRBV23-1 has a function that is uncertain. The J segment lost 3 bases and the V segment lost 2 bases, leaving 4 bases of the junction unmatched. The CDR3 sequence is 14 residues long. This chain's CDR3 is CASSQATGIYEQYF. In nucleotides, the CDR3 is TGCGCCAGCAGTCAAGCGACAGGGATCTACGAGCAGTACTTC.

Only one count was recorded for this clone. The chain uses TRBV19 and TRBJ2-7; the match to TRBD1 covers 9 bases. V shed 3 bases, J shed 3 bases, and the junction held 6 bases outside the gene matches. Germline values: CDR1 LNHDA, CDR2 SQIVND (reference sequence). The CDR3 runs to 15 residues. DNA for the CDR3: TGTGCCAGTAGTATGAAAGGGACAGGGAGCTACGAGCAGTACTTC. This encodes CASSMKGTGSYEQYF.

There are a few counts of this clone. The chain recombines TRBV16 with TRBJ2-1; 10 nucleotides line up with TRBD2. V was clipped by 5 bases and J by 1 base; unmatched bases: 8. CDR1 is KGHSY and CDR2 is FQNENV in the germline V gene. CDR3 size: 17 residues. In nucleotides, the CDR3 is TGTGCCAGCAGCGACTTAGCGGGAGGTGGGTCCTACAATGAGCAGTTCTTC. This codes for CASSDLAGGGSYNEQFF.

The chain joins TRBV28 to TRBJ2-7, with unresolved D. CDR1 MDHEN and CDR2 SYDVKM come from the germline V gene. The ends were cut back, 2 bases at V and 6 bases at J, with 17 bases in the middle. This CDR3 spans 15 amino acids. The CDR3: CASSLQTLGRGEQYF. DNA of the CDR3: TGTGCCAGCAGTTTACAGACTCTTGGAAGAGGCGAGCAGTACTTC.

The chain joins TRBV20-1 to TRBJ2-1; 12 nucleotides line up with TRBD2. Germline V gene lookup returns CDR1 DFQATT and CDR2 SNEGSKA (reference sequence). The CDR3 consists of 16 residues. The junction had 8 bases not matched to a gene; V was cut back by 3 bases and J by 5 bases. The CDR3 spells CSASKGLAGLNNEQFF. For the CDR3, the DNA is TGCAGTGCTAGTAAGGGACTAGCGGGCCTCAACAATGAGCAGTTCTTC.

The chain employs TRBV24-1 and TRBJ2-1; TRBD2 matches at 9 bases. V trimming: 4 bases; J trimming: 2 bases; junction bases outside the gene matches: 8. In germline, CDR1 is KGHDR, CDR2 SFDVKD. The CDR3 is 17 residues long. The DNA of the CDR3 is TGTGCCACCAGTGACAGCTCCGGACTAGCGACCTACAATGAGCAGTTCTTC. The encoded protein is CATSDSSGLATYNEQFF.

V and J are TRBV5-6 and TRBJ1-3; a possible D gene is TRBD1 (6 bases). The CDR3 runs 16 residues. Germline loops: CDR1 SGHDT, CDR2 YYEEEE. With 4 bases removed from V and 0 bases from J, the gap between germline ends came to 14 bases. As DNA, the CDR3 is TGTGCCAGCAGCCAAACCACAGGGAGCTCTGGAAACACCATATATTTT. This codes for CASSQTTGSSGNTIYF.

This chain links TRBV13 with TRBJ2-7; 9 bases are a match to TRBD2. Trimming took 3 bases from V and 6 from J; bases not matched to a gene: 3. The CDR3 length is 13 residues. Germline V CDR1 and CDR2: PRHDT, FYEKMQ (reference sequence). The CDR3 loop is CASSFAGGLEQYF. The CDR3, as DNA: TGTGCCAGCAGCTTCGCGGGGGGGCTCGAGCAGTACTTC.

This clone occurred once. The rearrangement joins TRBV6-2 or TRBV6-3 to TRBJ2-1, with TRBD2 as a possible D gene (5 bases). Germline CDR1 reads MNHEY; CDR2 reads SVGEGT. V was clipped by 2 bases and J by 7 bases, with 15 bases between them. The CDR3 runs to 15 residues. CDR3 protein: CASSYPQSGRNEQFF. The CDR3 DNA sequence: TGTGCCAGCAGTTACCCGCAAAGTGGGAGAAATGAGCAGTTCTTC.

The gene calls are TRBV18 and TRBJ1-5, with D maybe TRBD1 (6 bases). The CDR3 sequence is 16 residues long. The germline V and J ends were trimmed by 6 bases and 2 bases, with 17 bases remaining between them. CDR1 and CDR2 (germline): KGHSH, LQKENI. The CDR3, as DNA: TGTGCCAGCTCTTCGAGTGGGGGGGCTGGCAATCAGCCCCAGCATTTT. Its translation is CASSSSGGAGNQPQHF.

The V gene is TRBV6-5, the J gene TRBJ1-4; D might be TRBD1 (5 bases). V gave up 7 bases and J gave up 3 bases, with 15 bases separating them. This CDR3 is built from 15 residues. In germline, CDR1 is MNHEY, CDR2 SVGAGI. CDR3 amino acids: CASISPQGANEKLFF. As DNA, the CDR3 is TGTGCCAGCATCTCGCCCCAGGGTGCTAATGAAAAACTGTTTTTT.

The genes are TRBV4-3 and TRBJ2-3; 9 positions agree with TRBD1. Germline values: CDR1 LGHNA, CDR2 YSLEER. The length of the CDR3 is 17 residues. The V segment lost 2 bases and the J segment 4 bases; nucleotides outside the gene matches: 10. The CDR3 bases are TGCGCCAGCAGCCAAAGAAGAGGACAGGGGATTGCAGATACGCAGTATTTT. This gives the protein CASSQRRGQGIADTQYF.